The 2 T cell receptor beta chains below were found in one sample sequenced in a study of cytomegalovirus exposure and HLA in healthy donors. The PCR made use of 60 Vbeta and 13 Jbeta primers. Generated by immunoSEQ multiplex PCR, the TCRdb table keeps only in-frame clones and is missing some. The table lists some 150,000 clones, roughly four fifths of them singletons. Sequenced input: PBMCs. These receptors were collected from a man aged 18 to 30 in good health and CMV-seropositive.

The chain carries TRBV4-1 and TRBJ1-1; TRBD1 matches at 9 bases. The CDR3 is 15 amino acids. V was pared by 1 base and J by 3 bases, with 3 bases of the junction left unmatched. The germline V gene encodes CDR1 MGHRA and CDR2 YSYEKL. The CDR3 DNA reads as TGCGCCAGCAGCCAAGGGGACAGGGTCTACACTGAAGCTTTCTTT. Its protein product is CASSQGDRVYTEAFF.

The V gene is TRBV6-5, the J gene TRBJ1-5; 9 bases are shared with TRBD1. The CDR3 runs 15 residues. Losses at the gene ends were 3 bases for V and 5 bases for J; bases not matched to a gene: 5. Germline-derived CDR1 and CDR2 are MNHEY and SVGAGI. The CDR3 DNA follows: TGTGCCAGCAGTTATGGGACAGGGAGGGATCAGCCCCAGCATTTT. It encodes CASSYGTGRDQPQHF.